The 12 T cell receptor beta chains listed next were all sequenced from one sample in a study of T-cell memory formation after mild COVID-19. TCRdb used MiXCR to reprocess the 5' RACE reads, holding one entry per CDR3 protein. This repertoire shows around 49,000 distinct CDR3 sequences, around a quarter found once; its top ten account for around 45%. The sequenced material came from PBMCs or a T cell subset sorted from them (not recorded which). These receptors were collected from a man aged 18-30 years who had mild COVID-19 (a few samples of this study predate the infection). Cell type and time point are not known.

Here the CDR3 DNA reads TGTGCCAGCAGTCAAGGACAGTCCTACGAGCAGTACGTC. Its protein product is CASSQGQSYEQYV. The chain recombines TRBV6-5 with TRBJ2-7; tentative D call: TRBD1 (6 bases). Germline V gives CDR1 MNHEY, CDR2 SVGAGI. V was cut by 5 bases and J by 1 base, with 9 bases left in between. The CDR3 length is 13 residues.

This clonotype was counted between two and nine times. This chain joins TRBV29-1 and TRBJ2-7, with no clear D. V lost 5 bases and J lost 5, with 19 bases in between. This CDR3 comprises 14 residues. Germline lookup yields CDR1 SQVTM and CDR2 ANQGSEA. The CDR3 bases are TGCAGCGTTTTGTCCGCTTCCTATCCGAACGAGCAGTACTTC. It encodes CSVLSASYPNEQYF.

There are a few counts of this clonotype. This chain joins TRBV12-3 or TRBV12-4 and TRBJ1-5, with 8 positions matching TRBD1. The CDR3 is made up of 15 amino acids. Unmatched junction bases numbered 8, after V lost 6 bases and J lost 4 bases. The chain's CDR3 is CASRPPGTGNQPQHF. CDR3 nucleotides: TGTGCCAGCAGGCCCCCCGGGACAGGTAATCAGCCCCAGCATTTT.

The rearrangement uses TRBV13 and TRBJ2-3; 8 bases fit TRBD2. V trimming: 6 bases; J trimming: 0 bases; junction bases outside the gene matches: 5. The CDR3 consists of 15 residues. Germline CDR1 is PRHDT and CDR2 is FYEKMQ (reference sequence). CDR3: CASRHRGGSTDTQYF. As DNA, the CDR3 is TGTGCCAGCAGGCATCGGGGGGGCAGCACAGATACGCAGTATTTT.

The rearrangement joins TRBV2 to TRBJ1-1; no clear D gene. The CDR3 has 14 residues. CDR1 is SNHLY and CDR2 is FYNNEI in the germline V gene. V was cut by 11 bases and J by 6 bases, with 22 bases left in between. The CDR3 DNA reads TGTGCCCAGGAAGGGCGAAGGGAATTCGCTGAAGCTTTCTTT. As protein: CAQEGRREFAEAFF.

The chain combines TRBV7-9 with TRBJ2-2; TRBD2 is a possible D gene (5 bases). CDR1 and CDR2 (germline): SEHNR, FQNEAQ (reference sequence). Trimming removed 2 bases at V and 3 bases at J, with 7 bases between. The CDR3 loop spans 14 amino acids. The CDR3 DNA sequence: TGTGCCAGCAGCTTACAGGAGGACACCGGGGAGCTGTTTTTT. This sequence encodes CASSLQEDTGELFF. The entire variable domain, with the rest obtained from reference TRBV7-9 and TRBJ2-2, is as follows: DTGVSQNPRHKITKRGQNVTFRCDPISEHNRLYWYRQTLGQGPEFLTYFQNEAQLEKSRLLSDRFSAERPKGSFSTLEIQRTEQGDSAMYLCASSLQEDTGELFFGEGSRLTVL.

V is TRBV20-1 and J is TRBJ2-7, with no clear D. Germline V CDR1 and CDR2: DFQATT, SNEGSKA (reference sequence). CDR3 length equals 14 residues. V gave up 1 base and J gave up 1 base, with 11 bases separating them. CDR3 loop: CSARGRQASYEQYF. CDR3 DNA sequence: TGCAGTGCTAGAGGAAGGCAGGCGTCCTACGAGCAGTACTTC.

The CDR3 loop reads CSAGWGRIQETQYF. CDR3 in DNA: TGCAGCGCCGGTTGGGGAAGGATCCAAGAGACCCAGTACTTC. The J gene is TRBJ2-5, the V gene TRBV29-1; D not resolved. CDR3 length equals 14 residues. V was cut by 7 bases and J by 1 base, with 16 bases left in between. Germline CDR1 reads SQVTM; CDR2 reads ANQGSEA.

The chain links TRBV5-1 to TRBJ2-2, with 10 bases fitting TRBD2. This CDR3 has 17 residues. Germline V gene sequence: CDR1 SGHRS, CDR2 YFSETQ. Losses at the gene ends were 5 bases for V and 0 bases for J; bases not matched to a gene: 7. CDR3 DNA: TGCGCCAGCAGTCCTAGCGGGGGAAACGCGAACACCGGGGAGCTGTTTTTT. It yields the protein CASSPSGGNANTGELFF.

This chain links TRBV29-1 with TRBJ2-3; the D is unclear. Trimming took off 4 bases at V and 7 bases at J, with 12 bases between the two ends. The germline V gene has CDR1 SQVTM and CDR2 ANQGSEA. The CDR3 spans 12 residues. The CDR3 nucleotides are TGCAGCGTTGCCTCCCTGGAAAATACGCAGTATTTT. Translating it yields CSVASLENTQYF.

This clonotype was seen repeatedly, ten times or more. The chain couples TRBV12-3 or TRBV12-4 to TRBJ2-2; D ambiguous. The CDR3 spans 13 residues. Trimming stripped 8 bases from V and 9 bases from J, with 16 bases between. CDR3 bases: TGTGCCAGCGGAGTAGCCCATGTCCGGGAGCTGTTTTTT. It is translated as CASGVAHVRELFF.

This clonotype showed up many times. The V call is TRBV20-1, the J call TRBJ2-7; the match to TRBD1 covers 7 bases. Germline V gene sequence: CDR1 DFQATT, CDR2 SNEGSKA (reference sequence). J gave up 4 bases and V 6 bases, and 12 bases lay outside the gene matches. The CDR3 extends over 14 amino acids. CDR3 nucleotides: TGCAGTGCCCGGGACAGTGCACAAAAGTACGAGCAGTACTTC. Translated, it gives CSARDSAQKYEQYF.